One sample yielded the 32 T cell receptor beta chains listed below, sequenced in a study of Ad26.COV2.S vaccination and SARS-CoV-2 variants. The treatment: 15 to 20 received Ad26.COV2.S at low or high dose, single or two shots; several received placebo; per-sample allocation not given. Samples came from day 63 after the first vaccine or placebo injection. Using immunoSEQ multiplex PCR, the repertoire was profiled, and TCRdb retains in-frame clones only, with some absent. The top ten hold about 1.7% of the sample, which has 410,000 or so clones, 92% seen once. The material sequenced was peripheral blood, taken in a trial of Ad26.COV2.S vaccine versus placebo. The receptors were gathered from a person between 18 and 59 years old who received the Ad26.COV2.S COVID-19 vaccine or a placebo.

The chain is built from TRBV25-1 and TRBJ1-5, with 7 bases lining up with TRBD1. CDR1 is MGHDK, CDR2 SYGVNS, per germline. The CDR3 extends over 16 amino acids. Unmatched junction bases numbered 11, after V lost 2 bases and J lost 7 bases. The CDR3 DNA is TGTGCCAGCAGTGAAGGGTTTTTGGGACAGCGGCAGCCCCAGCATTTT. Its translation is CASSEGFLGQRQPQHF.

The rearrangement joins TRBV7-2 to TRBJ1-4; D not resolved. The CDR3 spans 16 residues. Per the germline V gene, CDR1 is SGHTA and CDR2 is FQGNSA. V was cut by 3 bases and J by 0 bases, with 11 bases left in between. CDR3 sequence reads: CASSFFGVATNEKLFF. CDR3 sequence (DNA): TGTGCCAGCAGCTTCTTCGGGGTTGCAACTAATGAAAAACTGTTTTTT.

The rearrangement joins TRBV7-2 to TRBJ2-4; 8 nucleotides match TRBD2. V dropped 1 base and J dropped 1; count of bases not matched to a gene: 6. The CDR3 extends over 17 amino acids. Germline CDR1 reads SGHTA; CDR2 reads FQGNSA. The CDR3: CASSLVVAGRAKNIQYF. CDR3 DNA: TGTGCCAGCAGCTTAGTAGTAGCGGGACGCGCCAAAAACATTCAGTACTTC.

The chain is built from TRBV5-1 and TRBJ1-1; D possibly corresponds to TRBD1 (6 bases). CDR1 and CDR2 from the germline V gene are SGHRS and YFSETQ. The CDR3 is 15 residues long. The ends were cut back, 2 bases at V and 3 bases at J, with 14 bases in the middle. The DNA for the CDR3 is TGCGCCAGCAGCTTAGGGGGGCTGTCGGACACTGAAGCTTTCTTT. It codes for CASSLGGLSDTEAFF. The full variable domain, completed using reference TRBV5-1 and TRBJ1-1, is KAGVTQTPRYLIKTRGQQVTLSCSPISGHRSVSWYQQTPGQGLQFLFEYFSETQRNKGNFPGRFSGRQFSNSRSEMNVSTLELGDSALYLCASSLGGLSDTEAFFGQGTRLTVV.

The J gene is TRBJ2-7, the V gene TRBV27; 11 nucleotides align to TRBD2. V was clipped by 3 bases and J by 6 bases; unmatched bases: 4. The germline V gene encodes CDR1 MNHEY and CDR2 SMNVEV (reference sequence). The CDR3 has 14 residues. This chain's CDR3 is CASSFSGGAAEQYF. CDR3 DNA: TGTGCCAGCAGTTTTAGCGGGGGGGCGGCCGAGCAGTACTTC.

J is TRBJ2-7 and V is TRBV27; 9 bases are shared with TRBD1. J was trimmed by 2 bases and V by 2 bases; bases with no gene match: 4. This CDR3 has 15 residues. Germline CDR1 MNHEY, CDR2 SMNVEV (reference sequence). The CDR3 bases are TGTGCCAGCAGTTTAGGACAGGGGAACCCCTACGAGCAGTACTTC. It is translated as CASSLGQGNPYEQYF.

The chain's CDR3 is CASSFLLSRDGNTEAFF. For the CDR3, the DNA is TGTGCCAGCAGCTTCCTCCTCTCCCGGGACGGGAACACTGAAGCTTTCTTT. This sequence joins TRBV7-9 and TRBJ1-1; D is perhaps TRBD1 (5 bases). The CDR3 runs 17 residues. Germline V CDR1 and CDR2: SEHNR, FQNEAQ (reference sequence). The V end lost 3 bases, the J end lost 1 base, and 18 bases lay between the germline ends.

CDR3 DNA sequence: TGTGCCAGCAGTCCCGGGACCTCCAACTATGGCTACACCTTC. Translating gives CASSPGTSNYGYTF. The genes are TRBV6-4 and TRBJ1-2, with D possibly being TRBD1 (5 bases). The CDR3 totals 14 residues. V shed 5 bases and J shed 2 bases, with 12 bases lying between them. Germline CDR1 is MRHNA and CDR2 is SNTAGT.

The V gene is TRBV15, the J gene TRBJ2-5; D is unclear. Germline CDR1 reads LNHNV; CDR2 reads YYDKDF (reference sequence). This CDR3 spans 15 amino acids. V dropped 0 bases and J dropped 1 base, with 9 bases sitting between them. The CDR3: CATSRDPRSQETQYF. Written as DNA, the CDR3 is TGTGCCACCAGCAGAGATCCCAGGTCCCAAGAGACCCAGTACTTC. Full variable domain (remainder filled in from reference TRBV15 and TRBJ2-5): DAMVIQNPRYQVTQFGKPVTLSCSQTLNHNVMYWYQQKSSQAPKLLFHYYDKDFNNEADTPDNFQSRRPNTSFCFLDIRSPGLGDTAMYLCATSRDPRSQETQYFGPGTRLLVL.

The genes are TRBV6-1 and TRBJ1-5; D perhaps matches TRBD1 (6 bases). The CDR3 consists of 14 residues. Germline CDR1 is MNHNS and CDR2 is SASEGT. The V end lost 0 bases, the J end lost 7 bases, and 10 bases lay between the germline ends. CDR3 amino acids: CASSEAPGVQPQHF. The CDR3 coding sequence is TGTGCCAGCAGTGAAGCCCCAGGGGTACAGCCCCAGCATTTT.

This chain uses TRBV28 with TRBJ2-3, with 16 bases fitting TRBD2. V trimming: 2 bases; J trimming: 3 bases; junction bases outside the gene matches: 8. CDR1 is MDHEN, CDR2 SYDVKM, per germline. The CDR3 runs 19 residues. As DNA, the CDR3 is TGTGCCAGCAGTTTACTCGGGACTAGCGGGGGGGCCGAGACAGATACGCAGTATTTT. Its protein product is CASSLLGTSGGAETDTQYF.

This chain links TRBV4-1 with TRBJ2-5; TRBD2 aligns across 7 bases. J lost 1 base, V lost 5 bases, and 4 bases had no gene match. Looked up from germline, CDR1 is MGHRA and CDR2 is YSYEKL. The CDR3 runs to 14 residues. Written as DNA, the CDR3 is TGCGCCAGCAGCATACAGCGGGGCCAAGAGACCCAGTACTTC. It encodes CASSIQRGQETQYF.

The chain couples TRBV27 to TRBJ1-4; perhaps TRBD1 as D (5 bases). The CDR3 contains 15 residues. Deletions cut 5 bases from V and 6 bases from J, with 16 bases between. Germline CDR1 reads MNHEY; CDR2 reads SMNVEV (reference sequence). DNA of the CDR3: TGTGCCAGCAGTCTGCGCCCCCTGGGGGATGAAAAACTGTTTTTT. Amino acid sequence: CASSLRPLGDEKLFF. The full variable domain, in which reference TRBV27 and TRBJ1-4 provide the parts outside the CDR3, is EAQVTQNPRYLITVTGKKLTVTCSQNMNHEYMSWYRQDPGLGLRQIYYSMNVEVTDKGDVPEGYKVSRKEKRNFPLILESPSPNQTSLYFCASSLRPLGDEKLFFGSGTQLSVL.

The chain has TRBV6-5 and TRBJ2-5; D remains unclear. This CDR3 comprises 16 residues. Germline CDR1 and CDR2: MNHEY and SVGAGI. The V end lost 0 bases, the J end lost 5 bases, and 16 bases lay between the germline ends. CDR3 in DNA: TGTGCCAGCAGTTACTCGATACACCTAAGGAGCGAGACCCAGTACTTC. It encodes CASSYSIHLRSETQYF.

This chain uses TRBV11-2 with TRBJ2-2; D is unclear. Trimming stripped 1 base from V and 8 bases from J, with 8 bases between. The CDR3 covers 13 residues. Germline V lookup: CDR1 SGHAT, CDR2 FQNNGV. Written as DNA, the CDR3 is TGTGCCAGCAGCTTAGCCCGGTGGGGGGAGCTGTTTTTT. This codes for CASSLARWGELFF. Using reference TRBV11-2 and TRBJ2-2 for the parts outside the CDR3, the full variable domain is EAGVAQSPRYKIIEKRQSVAFWCNPISGHATLYWYQQILGQGPKLLIQFQNNGVVDDSQLPKDRFSAERLKGVDSTLKIQPAKLEDSAVYLCASSLARWGELFFGEGSRLTVL.

The CDR3 DNA sequence: TGCGCCAGACCGGAGGACGTAGCGAACACCGGGGAGCTGTTTTTT. Encoded protein: CARPEDVANTGELFF. The V gene is TRBV10-1, the J gene TRBJ2-2; possibly TRBD2 for D (5 bases). Germline values: CDR1 WNHNN, CDR2 SYGVQD (reference sequence). This CDR3 is built from 15 residues. Trimming shortened V by 9 bases and J by 0 bases, and 14 bases separated the two germline ends.

The gene calls are TRBV6-2 or TRBV6-3 and TRBJ1-5, with a possible D match to TRBD1 (5 bases). The germline gives CDR1 MNHEY, CDR2 SVGEGT. With 5 bases removed from V and 7 bases from J, the gap between germline ends came to 18 bases. This CDR3 is 15 amino acids long. The CDR3 loop reads CASSTPRGKGQPQHF. CDR3 DNA: TGTGCCAGCAGTACCCCTCGGGGTAAGGGGCAGCCCCAGCATTTT.

The rearrangement uses TRBV25-1 and TRBJ2-1; perhaps D is TRBD1 or TRBD2 (5 bases each). The germline V gene has CDR1 MGHDK and CDR2 SYGVNS. CDR3 length: 15 amino acids. Between the trimmed V and J ends, which lost 7 bases and 7 bases, there was a span of 20 bases. CDR3 nucleotides: TGTGCCAGCATCCCTAGGGGCGAAGGACTTAATGAGCAGTTCTTC. This gives the protein CASIPRGEGLNEQFF.

The CDR3: CASSQDGGGAYEQYF. In nucleotides, the CDR3 is TGTGCCAGCAGCCAAGATGGCGGGGGGGCCTACGAGCAGTACTTC. The rearrangement joins TRBV3-1 (or the pseudogene TRBV3-2) to TRBJ2-7, with 9 bases that match TRBD2. The CDR3 has 15 residues. V trimming: 0 bases; J trimming: 2 bases; junction bases outside the gene matches: 2. CDR1 is LGHDT and CDR2 is YNNKEL in the germline V gene (reference sequence).

The chain recombines TRBV10-3 with TRBJ2-7; D is possibly TRBD1 (6 bases). Between the trimmed V and J ends, which lost 5 bases and 2 bases, there was a span of 13 bases. This CDR3 has 14 amino acids. CDR1 is ENHRY and CDR2 is SYGVKD in the germline V gene. In nucleotides, the CDR3 is TGTGCCATCAGTACGGACAGATTGACCTACGAGCAGTACTTC. This codes for CAISTDRLTYEQYF.

The chain couples TRBV27 to TRBJ1-1; D is undetermined. The length of the CDR3 is 14 residues. Per the germline V gene, CDR1 is MNHEY and CDR2 is SMNVEV (reference sequence). Trimming removed 2 bases from V and 2 bases from J, with 9 bases in between. This CDR3 reads CASSLLPTNTEAFF. CDR3 bases: TGTGCCAGCAGTTTACTTCCGACTAACACTGAAGCTTTCTTT.

The V call is TRBV7-6, the J call TRBJ1-2, with 9 bases matching TRBD1. The CDR3 is 14 residues long. The V gene end was trimmed by 3 bases and the J gene end by 4 bases; junction bases not matched to a gene: 3. In germline, CDR1 is SGHVS, CDR2 FNYEAQ. CDR3 residues: CASSLGQGGYGYTF. CDR3 bases: TGTGCCAGCAGCTTGGGACAGGGAGGCTATGGCTACACCTTC.

This clone appeared a single time. The chain employs TRBV11-2 and TRBJ1-4, with 7 bases identical to TRBD1. CDR3 length: 17 amino acids. Germline CDR1 is SGHAT and CDR2 is FQNNGV. The V gene end was trimmed by 4 bases and the J gene end by 7 bases; junction bases not matched to a gene: 15. The CDR3 reads CASSSLNTGAVGEKLFF. In DNA, the CDR3 is TGTGCCAGCAGCTCCTTGAATACAGGGGCAGTGGGTGAAAAACTGTTTTTT.

V and J are TRBV23-1 and TRBJ2-1; TRBD2 matches at 9 bases. TRBV23-1 is an ORF, with its function uncertain. The junction had 7 bases not matched to a gene; V was cut back by 0 bases and J by 4 bases. CDR3 size: 17 residues. The CDR3 spells CASSQSGLAGFYNEQFF. As DNA, the CDR3 is TGCGCCAGCAGTCAATCTGGGCTAGCGGGGTTTTACAATGAGCAGTTCTTC.

The rearrangement uses TRBV4-3 and TRBJ2-7; 9 bases line up with TRBD1. The germline V gene encodes CDR1 LGHNA and CDR2 YSLEER. Trimming removed 1 base from V and 3 bases from J; junction bases left unmatched: 7. The CDR3 consists of 16 residues. This CDR3 reads CASSQAAGTGLYEQYF. The CDR3 DNA sequence: TGCGCCAGCAGCCAAGCTGCCGGGACAGGGCTCTACGAGCAGTACTTC.

This chain joins TRBV28 and TRBJ1-1; D unresolved. V was shortened by 5 bases and J by 3 bases, with 4 bases between the two germline ends. Per germline, CDR1 MDHEN and CDR2 SYDVKM. CDR3 size: 11 residues. Written as DNA, the CDR3 is TGTGCCAGCAGTGGTGACACTGAAGCTTTCTTT. Translating it yields CASSGDTEAFF.

The chain links TRBV12-3 or TRBV12-4 to TRBJ1-2; possibly TRBD1 for D (5 bases). CDR3 length equals 11 residues. Trimming left V 6 bases short and J 8 bases short, with 10 bases between. The CDR3 region is CASRQGGGYTF. The CDR3 DNA reads TGTGCCAGCAGGCAGGGTGGCGGCTACACCTTC.

The chain recombines TRBV7-8 with TRBJ1-3; possible D gene TRBD1, 5 bases. Trimming removed 5 bases from V and 1 base from J, with 12 bases in between. The CDR3 totals 15 residues. Per germline, CDR1 SGHVS and CDR2 FQNEAQ. DNA for the CDR3: TGTGCCAGCAGCCCTCGGGGGGGGTCTGGAAACACCATATATTTT. Translating gives CASSPRGGSGNTIYF.

About this clone: One end of the junction does not line up with germline, which may come from a read error. The chain joins TRBV3-1 (or the pseudogene TRBV3-2) to TRBJ2-3; 8 nucleotides agree with TRBD2. Germline V gene sequence: CDR1 LGHDT, CDR2 YNNKEL (reference sequence). The CDR3 runs to 13 residues. Written as DNA, the CDR3 is TGTGTCAGCAGCCGGGGGGGCCCAGATACGCAGTATTTT. Translated, it gives CVSSRGGPDTQYF.

The chain carries TRBV9 and TRBJ2-7; D might be TRBD1 (5 bases). The CDR3 has 18 residues. With 4 bases removed from V and 7 bases from J, the gap between germline ends came to 30 bases. CDR1 SGDLS and CDR2 YYNGEE come from the germline V gene. CDR3: CASSPRQIQARPQSEQYF. Here the CDR3 DNA reads TGTGCCAGCAGCCCCCGACAAATACAGGCTCGTCCCCAATCGGAGCAGTACTTC. The full variable domain, completed using reference TRBV9 and TRBJ2-7, is DSGVTQTPKHLITATGQRVTLRCSPRSGDLSVYWYQQSLDQGLQFLIQYYNGEERAKGNILERFSAQQFPDLHSELNLSSLELGDSALYFCASSPRQIQARPQSEQYFGPGTRLTVT.

The chain joins TRBV5-1 to TRBJ2-7, with 8 positions matching TRBD1. Germline CDR1 reads SGHRS; CDR2 reads YFSETQ. CDR3 length: 15 amino acids. The V segment lost 2 bases and the J segment 1 base; nucleotides outside the gene matches: 5. CDR3 protein: CASSFGQGFSYEQYF. As DNA, the CDR3 is TGCGCCAGCAGCTTTGGACAGGGATTTTCCTACGAGCAGTACTTC.

This sequence joins TRBV30 and TRBJ2-1; perhaps TRBD2 as D (7 bases). The CDR3 is made up of 15 amino acids. V dropped 0 bases and J dropped 4 bases, with 13 bases sitting between them. In germline, CDR1 is GTSNPN, CDR2 SVGIG (reference sequence). This CDR3 is CAWSVHGGPYNEQFF. CDR3 nucleotide sequence: TGTGCCTGGAGTGTACACGGGGGGCCTTACAATGAGCAGTTCTTC.